This entry lists 18 T cell receptor beta chains sequenced from one sample in a study of blood T cell repertoires in COVID-19. Data came from immunoSEQ multiplex PCR; TCRdb stores just in-frame clones and leaves some out. The table records about 280,000 clones, roughly 85% of them present only once. Sequencing was done on a sample of peripheral blood. The receptor source for this set is a middle-aged man with active or convalescent COVID-19.

The chain joins TRBV7-9 to TRBJ2-5; 10 bases line up with TRBD2. From germline, CDR1 is SEHNR and CDR2 FQNEAQ (reference sequence). The CDR3 has 17 amino acids. With 1 base clipped from V and 4 bases from J, the junction kept 9 bases outside the gene matches. CDR3 amino acids: CASSLDGTSAFRETQYF. CDR3 bases: TGTGCCAGCAGCTTAGATGGGACTAGCGCGTTTCGAGAGACCCAGTACTTC.

This chain joins TRBV7-3 and TRBJ2-2; maybe TRBD1 (5 bases). Trimming pared 4 bases from V and 5 bases from J, leaving 5 bases between. Germline CDR1 reads SGHTA; CDR2 reads FQGTGA. This CDR3 has 12 residues. The CDR3 loop is CASSSGTGELFF. The CDR3 nucleotides are TGTGCCAGCAGCTCAGGGACCGGGGAGCTGTTTTTT.

CDR3 DNA: TGTGCCTGGAGTGGGGTAAGCGGGAGCCCAGATACGCAGTATTTT. Translation: CAWSGVSGSPDTQYF. The V gene is TRBV30, the J gene TRBJ2-3; TRBD2 matches at 8 bases. Germline V gives CDR1 GTSNPN, CDR2 SVGIG (reference sequence). CDR3 length: 15 residues. V shed 1 base and J 4 bases; nucleotides not matched to a gene: 7.

This clone was seen a single time. Other DNA sequences in this sample translate to the same CDR3. V usage is TRBV28 and J usage is TRBJ1-4; 9 bases map to TRBD1. The CDR3 has 14 residues. CDR1 and CDR2 from the germline V gene are MDHEN and SYDVKM. With V trimmed by 6 bases and J by 8 bases, 7 bases remained unmatched. The CDR3 spells CASSQDRGREKLFF. CDR3 nucleotides: TGTGCCAGCAGCCAGGACAGGGGAAGAGAAAAACTGTTTTTT. The full variable domain, in which reference TRBV28 and TRBJ1-4 provide the parts outside the CDR3, is DVKVTQSSRYLVKRTGEKVFLECVQDMDHENMFWYRQDPGLGLRLIYFSYDVKMKEKGDIPEGYSVSREKKERFSLILESASTNQTSMYLCASSQDRGREKLFFGSGTQLSVL.

This chain uses TRBV10-3 with TRBJ2-2, with 9 bases that match TRBD1. Germline V lookup: CDR1 ENHRY, CDR2 SYGVKD. Trimming cost V 6 bases and J 3 bases; bases outside gene matches: 2. This CDR3 is built from 14 residues. Here the CDR3 DNA reads TGTGCCATCAGCCGACAGGGGGACACCGGGGAGCTGTTTTTT. This codes for CAISRQGDTGELFF.

This chain links TRBV9 with TRBJ2-2; 10 bases are shared with TRBD2. This CDR3 has 16 residues. Germline values: CDR1 SGDLS, CDR2 YYNGEE. Trimming took 6 bases from V and 5 from J; bases not matched to a gene: 10. The CDR3 loop is CASTRGGLAETGELFF. The CDR3 DNA reads as TGTGCCAGCACTCGCGGTGGACTAGCGGAAACCGGGGAGCTGTTTTTT. The variable domain in full, completed from reference TRBV9 and TRBJ2-2, reads DSGVTQTPKHLITATGQRVTLRCSPRSGDLSVYWYQQSLDQGLQFLIQYYNGEERAKGNILERFSAQQFPDLHSELNLSSLELGDSALYFCASTRGGLAETGELFFGEGSRLTVL.

V and J are TRBV24-1 and TRBJ2-5; 9 bases are shared with TRBD1. The CDR3 runs to 18 residues. The junction had 14 bases not matched to a gene; V was cut back by 5 bases and J by 2 bases. Germline-derived CDR1 and CDR2 are KGHDR and SFDVKD. The CDR3 DNA reads as TGTGCCACCAGTGGTCCACCGGGACAGGGAATTCGGCAAGAGACCCAGTACTTC. Translation: CATSGPPGQGIRQETQYF.

This chain joins TRBV3-1 (or the pseudogene TRBV3-2) and TRBJ2-1, with 9 bases that match TRBD1. This CDR3 contains 15 residues. Germline assignment: CDR1 LGHDT and CDR2 YNNKEL (reference sequence). J gave up 2 bases and V 2 bases, and 1 base lay outside the gene matches. CDR3 loop: CASSQTGGPYNEQFF. Written as DNA, the CDR3 is TGTGCCAGCAGCCAAACAGGGGGCCCCTACAATGAGCAGTTCTTC.

The rearrangement links TRBV18 to TRBJ1-6; TRBD1 aligns across 9 bases. Germline trimming cut 6 bases from V and 7 bases from J; bases unmatched to any gene: 4. Germline loops: CDR1 KGHSH, CDR2 LQKENI. CDR3 length: 14 residues. The DNA of the CDR3 is TGTGCCAGCTCCCTGGGACAGGGAAATTCACCCCTCCACTTT. The encoded protein is CASSLGQGNSPLHF.

The chain is built from TRBV29-1 and TRBJ1-1, with TRBD1 matching over 7 bases. Germline V CDR1 and CDR2: SQVTM, ANQGSEA. J lost 0 bases, V lost 8 bases, and 12 bases had no gene match. The CDR3 runs 15 residues. The CDR3 is CSSQDRTDMNTEAFF. CDR3 nucleotide sequence: TGCAGCTCCCAGGACAGGACAGATATGAACACTGAAGCTTTCTTT.

The CDR3 protein is CASSPSGMSSYEQYF. CDR3 DNA: TGTGCCAGCAGTCCAAGCGGGATGAGCTCCTACGAGCAGTACTTC. J is TRBJ2-7 and V is TRBV28; 7 bases agree with TRBD2. Germline loops: CDR1 MDHEN, CDR2 SYDVKM. Trimming at V came to 5 bases and at J to 0 bases, leaving 7 bases not matched to a gene. This CDR3 is 15 amino acids long.

The chain is built from TRBV10-3 and TRBJ2-7; 8 bases align to TRBD1. The CDR3 runs to 17 residues. From germline, CDR1 is ENHRY and CDR2 SYGVKD. Trimming at V came to 2 bases and at J to 2 bases, leaving 11 bases not matched to a gene. CDR3 sequence reads: CAISEPEGTGFAYEQYF. For the CDR3, the DNA is TGTGCCATCAGTGAGCCCGAGGGGACAGGCTTCGCCTACGAGCAGTACTTC.

This clone has ten or more counts. The V call is TRBV4-2, the J call TRBJ2-7; 7 bases are shared with TRBD1. Germline values: CDR1 LGHNA, CDR2 YNFKEQ. With V trimmed by 4 bases and J by 7 bases, 10 bases remained unmatched. This CDR3 spans 14 amino acids. Here the CDR3 reads CASSPDRDSWEQYF. As DNA, the CDR3 is TGTGCCAGCAGCCCCGACCGGGACAGTTGGGAGCAGTACTTC.

The chain joins TRBV5-8 to TRBJ2-7, with no clear D. The CDR3 has 12 amino acids. Germline values: CDR1 SGHTS, CDR2 YDEGEE. V lost 4 bases and J 3 bases, leaving 8 bases between the germline ends. CDR3 coding DNA: TGTGCCAGCAGCGCGGCAGACTACGAGCAGTACTTC. As protein: CASSAADYEQYF.

The chain recombines TRBV7-8 with TRBJ1-2, with unresolved D. Germline values: CDR1 SGHVS, CDR2 FQNEAQ. This CDR3 region has 14 residues. Between the trimmed V and J ends, which lost 1 base and 2 bases, there was a span of 8 bases. In nucleotides, the CDR3 is TGTGCCAGCAGCTTAGAGCCTCGAAACTATGGCTACACCTTC. Protein sequence: CASSLEPRNYGYTF. Variable domain in full (rest from reference TRBV7-8 and TRBJ1-2): GAGVSQSPRYKVAKRGQDVALRCDPISGHVSLFWYQQALGQGPEFLTYFQNEAQLDKSGLPSDRFFAERPEGSVSTLKIQRTQQEDSAVYLCASSLEPRNYGYTFGSGTRLTVV.

This clone was seen once. V usage is TRBV30 and J usage is TRBJ1-2, with D tentatively TRBD1 (5 bases). V gave up 8 bases and J gave up 3 bases, with 19 bases separating them. This CDR3 has 14 residues. Germline values: CDR1 GTSNPN, CDR2 SVGIG (reference sequence). As DNA, the CDR3 is TGTGCCCGGACGGGGGGAGACCTTTACTATGGCTACACCTTC. Protein sequence: CARTGGDLYYGYTF.

This clone appeared a single time. The chain has TRBV6-5 and TRBJ2-3; 7 bases agree with TRBD2. V lost 0 bases to trimming and J lost 6 bases; unmatched junction nucleotides: 6. The CDR3 extends over 15 amino acids. CDR1 is MNHEY and CDR2 is SVGAGI in the germline V gene. Here the CDR3 DNA reads TGTGCCAGCAGTTACTCTCGCCGGGAGGAGGATACGCAGTATTTT. Protein: CASSYSRREEDTQYF.

The chain has TRBV21-1 and TRBJ1-2; the table's TRBD1 call for D was not verified on the DNA. TRBV21-1 is shown as a pseudogene. CDR3 length equals 16 residues. CDR3 protein: CASTGQTHLANYGYTF. In DNA, the CDR3 is TGTGCCAGCACGGGACAGACCCACCTAGCTAACTATGGCTACACCTTC.